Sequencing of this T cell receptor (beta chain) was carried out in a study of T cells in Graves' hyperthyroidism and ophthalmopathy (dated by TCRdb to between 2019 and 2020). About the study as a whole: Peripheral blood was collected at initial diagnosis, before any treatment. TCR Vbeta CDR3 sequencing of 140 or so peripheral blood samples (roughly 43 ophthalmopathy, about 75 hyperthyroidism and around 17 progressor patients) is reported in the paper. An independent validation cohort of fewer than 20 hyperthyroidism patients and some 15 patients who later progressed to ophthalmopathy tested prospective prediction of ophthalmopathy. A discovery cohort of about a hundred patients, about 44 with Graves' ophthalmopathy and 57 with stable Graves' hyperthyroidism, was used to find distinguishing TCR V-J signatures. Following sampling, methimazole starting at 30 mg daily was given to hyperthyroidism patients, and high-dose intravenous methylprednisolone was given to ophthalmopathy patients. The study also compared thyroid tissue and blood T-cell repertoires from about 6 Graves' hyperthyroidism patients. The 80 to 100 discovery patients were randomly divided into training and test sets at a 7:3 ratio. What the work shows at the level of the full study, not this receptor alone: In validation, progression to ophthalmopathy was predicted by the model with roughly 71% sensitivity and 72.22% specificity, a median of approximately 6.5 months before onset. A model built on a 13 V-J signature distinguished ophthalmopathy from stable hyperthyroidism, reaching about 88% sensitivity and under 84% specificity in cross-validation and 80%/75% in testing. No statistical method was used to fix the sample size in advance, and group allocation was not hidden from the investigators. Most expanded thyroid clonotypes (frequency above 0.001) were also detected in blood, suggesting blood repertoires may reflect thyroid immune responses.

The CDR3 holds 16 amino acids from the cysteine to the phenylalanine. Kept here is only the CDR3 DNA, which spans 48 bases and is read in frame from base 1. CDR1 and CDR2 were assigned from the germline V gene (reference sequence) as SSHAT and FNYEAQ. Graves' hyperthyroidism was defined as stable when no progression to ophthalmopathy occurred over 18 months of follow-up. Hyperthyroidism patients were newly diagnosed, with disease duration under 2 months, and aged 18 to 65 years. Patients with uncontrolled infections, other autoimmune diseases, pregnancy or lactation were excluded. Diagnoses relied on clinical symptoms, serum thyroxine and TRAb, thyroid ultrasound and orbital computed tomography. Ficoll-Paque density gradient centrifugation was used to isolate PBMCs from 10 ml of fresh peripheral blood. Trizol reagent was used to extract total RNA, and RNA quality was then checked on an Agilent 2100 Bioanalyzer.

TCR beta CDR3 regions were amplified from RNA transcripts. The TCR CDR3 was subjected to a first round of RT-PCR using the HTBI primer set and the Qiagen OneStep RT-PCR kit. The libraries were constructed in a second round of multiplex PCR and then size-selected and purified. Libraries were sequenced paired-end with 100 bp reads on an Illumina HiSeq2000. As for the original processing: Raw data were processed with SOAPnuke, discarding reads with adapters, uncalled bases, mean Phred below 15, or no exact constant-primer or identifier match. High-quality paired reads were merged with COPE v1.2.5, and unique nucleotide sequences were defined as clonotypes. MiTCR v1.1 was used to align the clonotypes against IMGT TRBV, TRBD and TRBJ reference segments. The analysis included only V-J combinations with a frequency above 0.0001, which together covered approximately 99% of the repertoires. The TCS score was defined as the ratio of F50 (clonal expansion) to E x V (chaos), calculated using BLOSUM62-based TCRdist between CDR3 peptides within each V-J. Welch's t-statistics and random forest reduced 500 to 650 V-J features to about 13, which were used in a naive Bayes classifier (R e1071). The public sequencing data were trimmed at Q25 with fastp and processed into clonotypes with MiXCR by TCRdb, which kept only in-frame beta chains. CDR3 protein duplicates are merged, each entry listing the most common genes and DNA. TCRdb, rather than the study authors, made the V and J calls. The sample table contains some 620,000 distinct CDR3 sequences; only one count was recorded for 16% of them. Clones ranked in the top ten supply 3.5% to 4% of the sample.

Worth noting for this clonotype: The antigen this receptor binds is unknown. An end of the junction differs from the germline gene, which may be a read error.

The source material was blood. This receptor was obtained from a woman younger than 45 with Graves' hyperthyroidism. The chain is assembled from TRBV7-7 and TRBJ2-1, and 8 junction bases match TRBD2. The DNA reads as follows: TGTGCTAGCAGCTTAGAAACCGGGACTAGATACAATGAGCAGTTCTTC. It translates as CASSLETGTRYNEQFF.